The 5 T cell receptor beta chains below were found in one sample sequenced in a study of vaccination and CD4 T cells after COVID-19. Their specific antigens are unknown. The sample's treatment: roughly ten-day PBMC culture with coronavirus spike peptide pools or control peptides (ViraFEST assay). With the Oncomine TCR Beta short-read assay, DNA from cultured CD4+ T cells was sequenced. Each CDR3 protein is one row after TCRdb ran MiXCR on the PCR reads. The data show approximately 15,000 distinct CDR3 sequences, with around 61% seen just once and around 10% held by the top ten. The sequencing sample was made of CD4+ T cells from blood, cultured in vitro. The source is a human donor who had recovered from COVID-19.

The rearrangement links TRBV5-1 to TRBJ1-6; 12 bases fit TRBD1. This CDR3 contains 18 residues. Germline V gives CDR1 SGHRS, CDR2 YFSETQ. The junction had 10 bases not matched to a gene; V was cut back by 2 bases and J by 7 bases. The CDR3 coding sequence is TGCGCCAGCAGCTTTTTCACCCCCGGGACAGGGGGCAATTCACCCCTCCACTTT. Encoded protein: CASSFFTPGTGGNSPLHF.

This chain links TRBV27 with TRBJ2-2, with D perhaps TRBD2 (5 bases). The CDR3 sequence is 19 residues long. V gave up 8 bases and J gave up 4 bases, with 29 bases separating them. The germline gives CDR1 MNHEY, CDR2 SMNVEV (reference sequence). CDR3 DNA: TGTGCCAGCTCGAGGCGAGGGTATGATGGTGCGAAAGGCACCGGGGAGCTGTTTTTT. It codes for CASSRRGYDGAKGTGELFF.

This clonotype was detected once. The chain couples TRBV6-1 to TRBJ1-5; tentative D call: TRBD1 (5 bases). This CDR3 region has 16 residues. The V end lost 6 bases, the J end lost 2 bases, and 17 bases lay between the germline ends. Germline assignment: CDR1 MNHNS and CDR2 SASEGT. The CDR3 DNA sequence: TGTGCCAGCAGCGTCCAGGGAGGCTACGGCAATCAGCCCCAGCATTTT. Translating gives CASSVQGGYGNQPQHF.

The gene calls are TRBV6-5 and TRBJ2-4; the D gene is possibly TRBD2 (5 bases). CDR1 and CDR2 from the germline V gene are MNHEY and SVGAGI. V shed 0 bases and J shed 7 bases, with 13 bases lying between them. CDR3 size: 15 residues. This chain's CDR3 is CASSYSFSERNIQYF. CDR3 DNA sequence: TGTGCCAGCAGTTACTCTTTTTCAGAGCGGAACATTCAGTACTTC.

The chain recombines TRBV20-1 with TRBJ2-2; TRBD2 agrees at 8 bases. V shed 3 bases and J 7 bases; nucleotides not matched to a gene: 4. Germline V lookup: CDR1 DFQATT, CDR2 SNEGSKA (reference sequence). The CDR3 length is 13 residues. CDR3 DNA: TGCAGTGCTAGCGGGAGGGGGGACGGGGAGCTGTTTTTT. Its translation is CSASGRGDGELFF.